The entry that follows covers one TCR beta chain sequence. In its sample, this clonotype was seen many times. Its target antigen remains unknown. It has no much larger one-base neighbor in the sample; base qualities were not kept. This sample is part of a study of T cells in Graves' hyperthyroidism and ophthalmopathy (dated by TCRdb to about 2019). With regard to the full study: Peripheral blood samples were taken at initial diagnosis, before any treatment was given. To identify TCR V-J signatures that set the groups apart, the researchers used a discovery cohort of more than 95 patients, made up of around 42 with Graves' ophthalmopathy and some 58 with stable Graves' hyperthyroidism. Prospective prediction of ophthalmopathy was tested in an independent validation cohort consisting of under 20 hyperthyroidism patients and around 16 patients who later progressed to ophthalmopathy. The 100 or so discovery patients were randomly divided into training and test sets at a 7:3 ratio. In addition, the study compared T-cell repertoires in thyroid tissue and in blood from over 5 Graves' hyperthyroidism patients. Following sampling, methimazole starting at 30 mg daily was given to hyperthyroidism patients, and high-dose intravenous methylprednisolone was given to ophthalmopathy patients. The paper reports TCR Vbeta CDR3 sequencing of some 140 peripheral blood samples: some 44 ophthalmopathy, under 80 hyperthyroidism and about 17 progressor patients. On the study overall, not on this receptor specifically: A model built on a 13 V-J signature distinguished ophthalmopathy from stable hyperthyroidism, reaching 87.88% sensitivity and about 81% specificity in cross-validation and 80%/75% in testing. No statistical method was used to fix the sample size in advance, and group allocation was not hidden from the investigators. In validation, progression to ophthalmopathy was predicted by the model with nearly 71% sensitivity and 72% to 85% specificity, a median of approximately 6.5 months before onset. Most expanded thyroid clonotypes (frequency above 0.001) were also detected in blood, a finding suggesting that blood repertoires may reflect thyroid immune responses.

Taken from cysteine to phenylalanine, the CDR3 has 17 residues. Only the CDR3 DNA is retained, 51 bases long and in frame from the first base. V and J are truncated by 0 bases and 0 bases respectively, leaving an intervening sequence of 12 bases. CDR1 and CDR2 are drawn from the germline V gene (reference sequence): LGHDT, YNNKEL. Amplification of TCR beta CDR3 regions was carried out from RNA transcripts. The TCR CDR3 was subjected to a first round of RT-PCR using the HTBI primer set and the Qiagen OneStep RT-PCR kit. A second multiplex PCR round built the libraries, followed by size selection and purification. Sequencing of the libraries was done on an Illumina HiSeq2000 using paired-end 100 bp reads. Per the original workflow: SOAPnuke was used to process the raw data, with reads discarded if the reads contained adapters or uncalled bases, had a mean Phred below 15, or lacked an exact constant-primer or identifier match. High-quality paired reads were merged with COPE v1.2.5, and unique nucleotide sequences were defined as clonotypes. MiTCR v1.1 was used to align the clonotypes against IMGT TRBV, TRBD and TRBJ reference segments. The analysis was restricted to V-J combinations with a frequency above 0.0001, which together covered just over 98% of the repertoires. A TCS score was defined as the ratio between F50 (clonal expansion) and ExV (chaos), using BLOSUM62-based TCRdist between CDR3 peptides within each V-J. Welch's t-statistics and random forest reduced around 520 V-J features to 13, which were used in a naive Bayes classifier (R e1071). The public sequencing data were trimmed at Q25 with fastp and processed into clonotypes with MiXCR by TCRdb, which kept only in-frame beta chains. Each entry is one CDR3 protein sequence, shown with its most common DNA and genes. The V and J calls were not made by the authors but by TCRdb's processing. Here the sample has some 500,000 distinct CDR3 sequences; around an eighth occur a single time. Together, the top ten hold roughly 17% of the sample.

A patient counted as having stable Graves' hyperthyroidism if no progression to ophthalmopathy occurred over 18 months of follow-up. Hyperthyroidism patients were aged 18 to 65 years and newly diagnosed, with disease duration of less than 2 months. The study excluded patients with uncontrolled infections, other autoimmune diseases, pregnancy or lactation. Diagnoses were based on clinical symptoms, serum thyroxine and TRAb, thyroid ultrasound and orbital computed tomography. PBMCs were separated from over 9 ml of fresh peripheral blood using Ficoll-Paque density gradient centrifugation. Total RNA was extracted using Trizol reagent, and RNA quality was assessed on an Agilent 2100 Bioanalyzer.

Recombination linked TRBV3-1 to TRBJ2-1; TRBD2 is possibly the D segment (6 matching bases). The sample comprised blood. The clonotype originates from a woman aged 18 to 35 with Graves' hyperthyroidism. The CDR3 amino acid sequence is: CASSQDAGLSSYNEQFF. The nucleotides read TGTGCCAGCAGCCAAGATGCGGGACTGAGCTCCTACAATGAGCAGTTCTTC.